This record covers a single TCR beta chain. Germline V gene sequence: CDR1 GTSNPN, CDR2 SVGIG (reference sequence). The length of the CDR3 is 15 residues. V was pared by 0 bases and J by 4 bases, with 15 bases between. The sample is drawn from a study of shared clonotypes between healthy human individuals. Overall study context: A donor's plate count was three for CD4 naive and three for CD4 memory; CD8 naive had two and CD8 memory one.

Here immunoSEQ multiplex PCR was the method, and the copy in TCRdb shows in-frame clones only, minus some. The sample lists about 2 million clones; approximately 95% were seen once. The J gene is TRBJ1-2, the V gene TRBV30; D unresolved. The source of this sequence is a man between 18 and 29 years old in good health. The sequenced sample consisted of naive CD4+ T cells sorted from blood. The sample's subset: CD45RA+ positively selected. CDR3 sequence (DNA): TGTGCCTGGAGTGTACGAGACACACAAGCCTATGGCTACACCTTC. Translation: CAWSVRDTQAYGYTF.